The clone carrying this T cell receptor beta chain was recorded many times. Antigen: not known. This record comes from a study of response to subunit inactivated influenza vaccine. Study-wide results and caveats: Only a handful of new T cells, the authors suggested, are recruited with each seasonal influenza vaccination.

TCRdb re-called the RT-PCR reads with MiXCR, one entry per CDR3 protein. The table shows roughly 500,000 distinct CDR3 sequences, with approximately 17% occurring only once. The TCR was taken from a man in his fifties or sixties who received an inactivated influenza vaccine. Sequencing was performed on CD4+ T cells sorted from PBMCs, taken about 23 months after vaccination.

The DNA of the CDR3 is TGTGCCAGCGGGGACAATGAGCAGTTCTTC. Translation gives CASGDNEQFF. The rearrangement links TRBV12-3 or TRBV12-4 to TRBJ2-1; D unresolved. This CDR3 is built from 10 residues. The germline V and J ends were trimmed by 8 bases and 5 bases, with 4 bases remaining between them.